This T cell receptor beta chain came from a study of T cells in Graves' hyperthyroidism and ophthalmopathy. A NOSPECS grade of at least 4, a Clinical Activity Score of at least 3 and duration under 3 months were recorded in ophthalmopathy patients. It was RNA transcripts that yielded the amplified TCR beta CDR3 regions. Researchers ran a first-round RT-PCR on the TCR CDR3 using the HTBI primer set. TCRdb re-derived calls from the multiplex PCR reads in MiXCR, one entry per CDR3 protein. The repertoire holds about 350,000 distinct CDR3 sequences, 15% to 20% seen once, with around 16% in the top ten. This clonotype was counted at least ten times. What it binds is not known. Study-level results: Researchers report that a 13 V-J model separated ophthalmopathy from stable hyperthyroidism. Most thyroid-expanded clonotypes above 0.001 were also found in blood.

Trimming removed 0 bases at V and 6 bases at J, with 18 bases between. The CDR3 runs to 15 residues. The V gene's germline CDR1 is SQVTM and CDR2 ANQGSEA. The V and J genes are TRBV29-1 and TRBJ2-7, with a possible D match to TRBD1 (5 bases). This receptor was taken from a middle-aged woman with Graves' ophthalmopathy. The sequenced sample consisted of blood. CDR3 sequence (DNA): TGCAGCGTTGAAGATCAGTCAGGGCTCGCTGGCGAGCAGTACTTC. Encoded protein: CSVEDQSGLAGEQYF.